The clone carrying this T cell receptor beta chain occurred once. Random hexamers were used to reverse transcribe an amount of roughly 0.45 to 1 ug RNA. TCRdb passed the immunoSEQ multiplex PCR reads through MiXCR, listing each CDR3 protein once. The table lists 69,000 or so distinct CDR3 sequences, roughly 94% of them singletons. The multiple sclerosis control group consisted of treatment-naive patients whose relapsing-remitting disease, which was either stable or active, fulfilled revised McDonald criteria. These data are taken from a study of CD8 T cells in Susac syndrome. V was clipped by 7 bases and J by 0 bases, with 11 bases between them. The CDR3 consists of 14 residues.

V usage is TRBV12-3 or TRBV12-4 and J usage is TRBJ2-3; no firm D call. This sequence was found in a human donor with multiple sclerosis. Specimen: CD8+ T cells from PBMCs. The CDR3 DNA reads TGTGCCAGCATTTCTCGCTATAGCACAGATACGCAGTATTTT. This sequence encodes CASISRYSTDTQYF.